The present T cell receptor (beta chain) was sequenced within a study of control samples from healthy donors and cancer patients (dated by TCRdb to 2018 to 2021). Comments on this clone: It has no known antigen specificity. The record has no base qualities; no much larger clone is one base away.

The method behind the library was the immunoSEQ multiplex PCR assay. TCRdb mirrors the immuneACCESS table, restricted to in-frame sequences. Some clones are absent from its copies; in checked studies, under half trace to an unresolved V gene, and the reason for the others is unknown. This sample comprises some 100,000 clones, about 91% of them detected only once. 14% of the sample comes from the top ten. CDR1 MNHEY and CDR2 SMNVEV were looked up in the germline V gene (reference sequence). The V and J ends are trimmed by 5 bases and 6 bases, leaving 17 bases between them. The CDR3 has 14 amino acids, counting the end cysteine and phenylalanine. The CDR3 DNA has 42 bases and is translated from base 1.

Source material: blood. The chain is made from TRBV27 and TRBJ2-7; the D gene remains uncertain. This receptor was obtained from a man aged 30 to 45 in good health. The CDR3: CASSQSPLGFEQYF. The nucleotide sequence is TGTGCCAGCAGTCAAAGCCCCCTTGGTTTCGAGCAGTACTTC.